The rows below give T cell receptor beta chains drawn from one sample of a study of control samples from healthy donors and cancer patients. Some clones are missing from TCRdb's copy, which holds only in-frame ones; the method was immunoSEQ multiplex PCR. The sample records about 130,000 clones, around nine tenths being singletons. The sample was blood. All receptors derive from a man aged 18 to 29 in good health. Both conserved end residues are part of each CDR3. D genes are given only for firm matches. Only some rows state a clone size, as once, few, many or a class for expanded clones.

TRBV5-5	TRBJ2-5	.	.	CASSFEGDTQETQYF	TGTGCCAGCAGCTTCGAGGGAGACACACAAGAGACCCAGTACTTC
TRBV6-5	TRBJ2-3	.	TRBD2	CASSYVGGGTDTQYF	TGTGCCAGCAGTTACGTGGGGGGGGGCACAGATACGCAGTATTTT
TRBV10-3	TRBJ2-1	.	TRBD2	CAIRGTSGDYNEQFF	TGTGCCATCAGGGGAACTAGCGGGGATTACAATGAGCAGTTCTTC
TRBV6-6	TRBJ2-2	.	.	CASSPTLGGTGELFF	TGTGCCAGCAGCCCGACCCTAGGGGGAACCGGGGAGCTGTTTTTT
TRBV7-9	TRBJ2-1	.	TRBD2	CASSLALAEGNEQFF	TGTGCCAGCAGCTTAGCACTAGCGGAGGGGAATGAGCAGTTCTTC
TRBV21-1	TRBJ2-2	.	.	CASSKVGNTGELFF	TGTGCCAGCAGCAAAGTCGGGAACACCGGGGAGCTGTTTTTT
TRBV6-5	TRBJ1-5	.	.	CASRPKYVSNQPQHF	TGTGCCAGCAGACCCAAATATGTAAGCAATCAGCCCCAGCATTTT
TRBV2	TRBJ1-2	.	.	CASKQDTNYGYTF	TGTGCCAGCAAGCAAGACACTAACTATGGCTATACCTTC
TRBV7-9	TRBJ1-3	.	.	CASRLSTGNTIYF	TGTGCCAGCCGCCTTAGTACTGGAAACACCATATATTTT
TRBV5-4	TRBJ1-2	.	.	CASSSPFFDGYTF	TGTGCCAGCAGCTCCCCATTCTTCGATGGCTACACCTTC
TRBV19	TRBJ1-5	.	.	CASSSGGRQPQHF	TGTGCCAGTAGTTCGGGAGGGAGACAGCCCCAGCATTTT
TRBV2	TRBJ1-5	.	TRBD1	CASSEQGARSNQPQHF	TGTGCCAGCAGTGAACAGGGGGCTCGGAGCAATCAGCCCCAGCATTTT
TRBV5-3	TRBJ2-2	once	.	CARSLAGAGELFF	TGTGCCAGAAGCTTGGCGGGGGCCGGGGAGCTGTTTTTT
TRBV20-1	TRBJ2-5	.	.	CSASYIGRVQETQYF	TGCAGTGCTAGTTATATCGGCAGAGTCCAAGAGACCCAGTACTTC
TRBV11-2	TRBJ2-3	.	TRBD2	CASSASGGRTDTQYF	TGTGCCAGCAGCGCTAGCGGGGGCCGCACAGATACGCAGTATTTT
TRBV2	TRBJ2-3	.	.	CASSEGPGTDTQYF	TGTGCCAGCAGTGAGGGCCCCGGGACAGATACGCAGTATTTT
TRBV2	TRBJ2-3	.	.	CASSERTDTQYF	TGTGCCAGCAGTGAACGGACAGATACGCAGTATTTT
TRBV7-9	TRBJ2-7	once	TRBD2	CASSLVGRGGNRHEQYF	TGTGCCAGCAGCTTAGTGGGCCGGGGGGGAAACCGACACGAGCAGTACTTC
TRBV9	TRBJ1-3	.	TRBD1	CASSVDPGGHSGNTIYF	TGTGCCAGCAGCGTAGACCCAGGGGGCCACTCTGGAAACACCATATATTTT
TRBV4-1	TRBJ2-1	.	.	CASSQGRARGPREQFF	TGCGCCAGCAGCCAAGGACGGGCGCGGGGGCCTCGAGAGCAGTTCTTC
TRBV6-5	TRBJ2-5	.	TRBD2	CASSYPGTSGQETQYF	TGTGCCAGCAGTTACCCCGGGACTAGCGGGCAAGAGACCCAGTACTTC
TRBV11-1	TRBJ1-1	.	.	CASSFLQGNTEAFF	TGTGCCAGCAGCTTTCTCCAGGGGAACACTGAAGCTTTCTTT
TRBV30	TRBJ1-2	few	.	CAWASWGLGDYTF	TGTGCCTGGGCTAGCTGGGGGTTGGGAGACTACACCTTC
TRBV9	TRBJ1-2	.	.	CASSVGGYYGYTF	TGTGCCAGCAGCGTAGGCGGATACTATGGCTACACCTTC
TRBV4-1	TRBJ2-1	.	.	CASSAPFLNEQFF	TGCGCCAGCAGCGCGCCATTTTTGAATGAGCAGTTCTTC
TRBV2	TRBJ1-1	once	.	CASSGQQVMNTEAFF	TGTGCCAGCAGTGGACAACAGGTCATGAACACTGAAGCTTTCTTT
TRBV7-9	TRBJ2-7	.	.	CASSLWGPIYEQYF	TGTGCCAGCAGCTTATGGGGGCCAATCTACGAGCAGTACTTC
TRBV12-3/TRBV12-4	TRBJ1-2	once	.	CASSLWQASGYTF	TGTGCCAGCAGTTTATGGCAGGCATCTGGCTACACCTTC
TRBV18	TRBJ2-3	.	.	CASSPSESWRGDTQYF	TGTGCCAGCTCACCGTCGGAAAGCTGGCGTGGGGATACGCAGTATTTT